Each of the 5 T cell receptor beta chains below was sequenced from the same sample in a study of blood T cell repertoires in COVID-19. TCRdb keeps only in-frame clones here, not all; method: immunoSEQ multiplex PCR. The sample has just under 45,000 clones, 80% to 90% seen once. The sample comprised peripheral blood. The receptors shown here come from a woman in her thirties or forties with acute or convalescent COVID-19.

The CDR3 loop is CASSDQRQGSYNEQFF. CDR3 nucleotides: TGTGCCAGCAGTGACCAGCGACAGGGTTCCTACAATGAGCAGTTCTTC. V is TRBV25-1 and J is TRBJ2-1, with 7 bases matching TRBD1. Germline V gives CDR1 MGHDK, CDR2 SYGVNS. The CDR3 extends over 16 amino acids. Germline trimming cut 3 bases from V and 1 base from J; bases unmatched to any gene: 6.

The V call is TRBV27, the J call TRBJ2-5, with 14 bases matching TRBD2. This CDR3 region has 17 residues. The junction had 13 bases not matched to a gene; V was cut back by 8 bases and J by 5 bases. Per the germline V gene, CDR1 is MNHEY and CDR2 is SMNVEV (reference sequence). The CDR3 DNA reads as TGTGCCAGCTCCTCGGGACTAGCGGGAGTATCGAGGGAGACCCAGTACTTC. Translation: CASSSGLAGVSRETQYF.

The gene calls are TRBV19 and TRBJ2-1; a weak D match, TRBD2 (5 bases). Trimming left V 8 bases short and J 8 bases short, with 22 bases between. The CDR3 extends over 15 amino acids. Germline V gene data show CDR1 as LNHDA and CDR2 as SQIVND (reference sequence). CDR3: CASSLGIGVVDEQFF. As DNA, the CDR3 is TGTGCCAGTTCGTTGGGGATCGGGGTAGTGGATGAGCAGTTCTTC. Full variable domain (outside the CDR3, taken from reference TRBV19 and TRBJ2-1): DGGITQSPKYLFRKEGQNVTLSCEQNLNHDAMYWYRQDPGQGLRLIYYSQIVNDFQKGDIAEGYSVSREKKESFPLTVTSAQKNPTAFYLCASSLGIGVVDEQFFGPGTRLTVL.

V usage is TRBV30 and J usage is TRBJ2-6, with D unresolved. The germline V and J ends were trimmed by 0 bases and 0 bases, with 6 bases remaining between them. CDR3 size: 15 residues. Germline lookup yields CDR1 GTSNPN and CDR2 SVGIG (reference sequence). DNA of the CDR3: TGTGCCTGGAGTGTTGGCGGCTCTGGGGCCAACGTCCTGACTTTC. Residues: CAWSVGGSGANVLTF.

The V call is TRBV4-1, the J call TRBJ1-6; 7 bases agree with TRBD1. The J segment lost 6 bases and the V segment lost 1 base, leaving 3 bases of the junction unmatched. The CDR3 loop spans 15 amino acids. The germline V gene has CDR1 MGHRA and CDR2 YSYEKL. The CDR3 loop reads CASSQVQGGNSPLHF. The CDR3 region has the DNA TGCGCCAGCAGCCAAGTGCAGGGGGGTAATTCACCCCTCCACTTT.